This T cell receptor (beta chain) is drawn from a study of blood T cell repertoires in COVID-19. Study in general: Donors in the United States, Italy and Spain gave samples during acute or convalescent COVID-19.

Method: immunoSEQ multiplex PCR; TCRdb's copy keeps in-frame clones and lacks some. The data hold 100,000 or so clones, with approximately 83% observed a single time. The source material was peripheral blood. The TCR originated in a man aged 45-65 years with acute or convalescent COVID-19.

CDR3 sequence reads: CASSESGAGNIQYF. The CDR3 nucleotides read TGCGCCAGCAGTGAGTCGGGGGCAGGAAACATTCAGTACTTC. The chain carries TRBV10-2 and TRBJ2-4; maybe TRBD1 (6 bases). The CDR3 has 14 residues. Germline CDR1 and CDR2: WSHSY and SAAADI. Trimming removed 0 bases at V and 6 bases at J, with 9 bases between.